A single sample is the source of the 4 T cell receptor beta chains below, sequenced in a study of long-term antiretroviral therapy in people with HIV. Survey level was the resolution at which the v3.0 immunoSEQ assay ran. Profiled with immunoSEQ multiplex PCR; TCRdb holds only in-frame clones, not every one. Altogether approximately 20,000 clones are present, 85% to 90% being singletons, with the ten largest covering more than 7.5%. This specimen was unsorted PBMCs, taken 4.2 years after starting antiretroviral therapy. These receptors came from a man aged 45-65 years with HIV.

The chain recombines TRBV30 with TRBJ1-1; D not resolved. The CDR3 is 14 amino acids. Germline values: CDR1 GTSNPN, CDR2 SVGIG (reference sequence). V was clipped by 0 bases and J by 0 bases, with 8 bases between them. The CDR3 DNA is TGTGCCTGGAGTGTCGGGATCATGAACACTGAAGCTTTCTTT. This encodes CAWSVGIMNTEAFF.

The chain carries TRBV15 and TRBJ2-7; TRBD1 is a possible D gene (5 bases). The CDR3 has 15 amino acids. V was clipped by 0 bases and J by 6 bases, with 15 bases between them. Germline loops: CDR1 LNHNV, CDR2 YYDKDF (reference sequence). CDR3: CATSRDPRVGLEQYF. The CDR3 region has the DNA TGTGCCACCAGCAGAGATCCCAGGGTGGGGCTCGAGCAGTACTTC.

The chain is built from TRBV7-6 and TRBJ2-7; 7 positions match TRBD2. CDR3 length: 15 residues. V shed 7 bases and J 2 bases; nucleotides not matched to a gene: 11. Germline loops: CDR1 SGHVS, CDR2 FNYEAQ. The CDR3 nucleotides read TGTGCCAGCACTATATCTGGCGGGGGAACCTACGAGCAGTACTTC. The encoded protein is CASTISGGGTYEQYF.

The chain uses TRBV30 and TRBJ2-5; 7 bases map to TRBD1. The V gene's germline CDR1 is GTSNPN and CDR2 SVGIG (reference sequence). The V gene end was trimmed by 3 bases and the J gene end by 3 bases; junction bases not matched to a gene: 1. The CDR3 runs 12 residues. The CDR3 loop is CAWRGTEETQYF. CDR3 bases: TGTGCCTGGAGGGGGACAGAAGAGACCCAGTACTTC.